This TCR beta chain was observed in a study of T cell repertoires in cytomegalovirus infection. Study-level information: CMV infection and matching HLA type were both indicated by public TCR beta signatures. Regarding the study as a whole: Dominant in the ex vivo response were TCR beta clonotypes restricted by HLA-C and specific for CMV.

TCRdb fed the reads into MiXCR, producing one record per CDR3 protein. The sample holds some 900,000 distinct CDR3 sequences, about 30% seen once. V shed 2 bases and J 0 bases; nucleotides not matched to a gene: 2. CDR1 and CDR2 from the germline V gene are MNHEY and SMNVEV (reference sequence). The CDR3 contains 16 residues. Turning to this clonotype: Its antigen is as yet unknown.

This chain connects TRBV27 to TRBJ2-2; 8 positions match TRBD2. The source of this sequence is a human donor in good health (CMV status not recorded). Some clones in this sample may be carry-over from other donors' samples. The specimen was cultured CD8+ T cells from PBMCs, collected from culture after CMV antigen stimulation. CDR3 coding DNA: TGTGCCAGCAGTTTACTAGCGGGTTCGAACACCGGGGAGCTGTTTTTT. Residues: CASSLLAGSNTGELFF.